This TCR beta chain stems from a study of blood T cell repertoires in COVID-19. As for the study in general: Some COVID-19 samples were acute and others convalescent; all came from the United States, Italy and Spain.

Authors' methods: For nucleated cells, counts were estimated from reference gene primer amplification. Assay: immunoSEQ multiplex PCR; the TCRdb copy retains only in-frame clones and omits some. D and trimming come from the DNA, and the V and J calls and clone size come from that table. The sample consists of 390,000 or so clones, 75% to 90% of them appearing once. The TCR originated in a woman aged 30 to 39 with active or convalescent COVID-19. The sequenced sample consisted of peripheral blood.

Here the CDR3 reads CASSLPLGGGGRDTQYF. CDR3 nucleotide sequence: TGTGCCAGCAGCTTGCCCCTGGGGGGGGGCGGCCGCGATACGCAGTATTTT. The J gene is TRBJ2-3, the V gene TRBV5-4; the D gene is possibly TRBD2 (7 bases). Germline CDR1 SGHNT, CDR2 YYREEE (reference sequence). This CDR3 comprises 17 residues. V dropped 1 base and J dropped 6 bases, with 21 bases sitting between them.